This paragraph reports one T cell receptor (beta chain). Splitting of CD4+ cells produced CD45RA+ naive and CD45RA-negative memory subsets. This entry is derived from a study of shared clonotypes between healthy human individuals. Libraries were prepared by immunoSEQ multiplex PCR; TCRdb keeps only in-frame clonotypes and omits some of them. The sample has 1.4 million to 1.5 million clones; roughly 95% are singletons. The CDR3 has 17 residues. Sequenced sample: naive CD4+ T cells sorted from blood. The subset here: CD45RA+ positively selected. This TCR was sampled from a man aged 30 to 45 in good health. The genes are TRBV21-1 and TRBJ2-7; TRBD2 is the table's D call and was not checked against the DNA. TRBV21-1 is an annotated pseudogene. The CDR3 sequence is CASSKVQAGGPIYEQYF. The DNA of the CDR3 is TGTGCCAGCAGCAAAGTCCAAGCGGGGGGGCCCATCTACGAGCAGTACTTC.